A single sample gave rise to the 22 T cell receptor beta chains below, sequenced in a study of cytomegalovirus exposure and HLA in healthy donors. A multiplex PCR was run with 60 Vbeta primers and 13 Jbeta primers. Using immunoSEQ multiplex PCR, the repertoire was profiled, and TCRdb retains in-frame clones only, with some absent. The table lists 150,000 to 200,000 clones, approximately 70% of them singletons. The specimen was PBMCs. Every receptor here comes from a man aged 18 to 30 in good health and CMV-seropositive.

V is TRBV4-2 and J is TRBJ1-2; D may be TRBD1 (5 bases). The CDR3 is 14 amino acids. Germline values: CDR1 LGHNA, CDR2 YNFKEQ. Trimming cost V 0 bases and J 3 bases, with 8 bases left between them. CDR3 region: CASSQDEGDYGYTF. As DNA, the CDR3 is TGTGCCAGCAGCCAAGATGAAGGGGACTATGGCTACACCTTC.

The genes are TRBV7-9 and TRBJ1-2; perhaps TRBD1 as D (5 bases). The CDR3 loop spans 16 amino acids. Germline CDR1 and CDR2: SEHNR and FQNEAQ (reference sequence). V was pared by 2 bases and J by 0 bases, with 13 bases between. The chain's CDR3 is CASSLNIQVANYGYTF. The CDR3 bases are TGTGCCAGCAGCTTAAATATACAGGTAGCTAACTATGGCTACACCTTC.

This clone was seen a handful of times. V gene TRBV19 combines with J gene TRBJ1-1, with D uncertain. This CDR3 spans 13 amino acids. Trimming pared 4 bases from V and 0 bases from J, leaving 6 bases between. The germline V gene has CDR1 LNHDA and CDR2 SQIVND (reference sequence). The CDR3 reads CASSTSLNTEAFF. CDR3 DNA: TGTGCCAGTAGTACCTCCTTGAACACTGAAGCTTTCTTT.

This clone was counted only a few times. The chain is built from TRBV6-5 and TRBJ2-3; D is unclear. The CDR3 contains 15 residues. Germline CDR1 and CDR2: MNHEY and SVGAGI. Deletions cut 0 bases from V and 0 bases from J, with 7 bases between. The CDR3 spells CASSYSGSSTDTQYF. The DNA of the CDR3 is TGTGCCAGCAGTTACTCGGGCAGTAGCACAGATACGCAGTATTTT.

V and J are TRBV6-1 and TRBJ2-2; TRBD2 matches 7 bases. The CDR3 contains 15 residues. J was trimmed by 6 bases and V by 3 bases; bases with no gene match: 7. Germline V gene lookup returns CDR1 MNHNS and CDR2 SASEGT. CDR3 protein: CASSDVVGGAGELFF. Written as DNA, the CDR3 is TGTGCCAGCAGTGACGTTGTTGGGGGGGCCGGGGAGCTGTTTTTT.

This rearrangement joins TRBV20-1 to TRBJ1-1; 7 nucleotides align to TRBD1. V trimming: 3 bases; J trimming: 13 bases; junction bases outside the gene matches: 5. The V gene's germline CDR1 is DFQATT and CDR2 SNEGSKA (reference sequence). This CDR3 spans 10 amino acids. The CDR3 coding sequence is TGCAGTGCTAGGTCCGGGACAGTTTTCTTT. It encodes CSARSGTVFF.

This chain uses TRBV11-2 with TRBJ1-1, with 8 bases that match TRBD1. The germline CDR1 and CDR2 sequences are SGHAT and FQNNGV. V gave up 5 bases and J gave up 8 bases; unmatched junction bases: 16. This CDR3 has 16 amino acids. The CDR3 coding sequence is TGTGCCAGCAGCCACTATCACCAGGGGGCGGCCCTCGAAGCTTTCTTT. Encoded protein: CASSHYHQGAALEAFF.

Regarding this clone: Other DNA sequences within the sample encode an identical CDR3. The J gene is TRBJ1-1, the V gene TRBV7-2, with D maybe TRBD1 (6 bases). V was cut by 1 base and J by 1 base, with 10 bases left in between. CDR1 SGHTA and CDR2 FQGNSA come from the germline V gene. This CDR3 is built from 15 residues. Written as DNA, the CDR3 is TGTGCCAGCAGCTTAGGCGGGGGGGCGAACACTGAAGCTTTCTTT. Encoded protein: CASSLGGGANTEAFF.

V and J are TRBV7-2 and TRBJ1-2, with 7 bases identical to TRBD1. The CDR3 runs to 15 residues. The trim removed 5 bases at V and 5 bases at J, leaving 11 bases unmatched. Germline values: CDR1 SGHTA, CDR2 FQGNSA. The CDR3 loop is CASSQRAGGTYGYTF. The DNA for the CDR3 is TGTGCCAGCAGCCAACGGGCAGGGGGGACTTATGGCTACACCTTC.

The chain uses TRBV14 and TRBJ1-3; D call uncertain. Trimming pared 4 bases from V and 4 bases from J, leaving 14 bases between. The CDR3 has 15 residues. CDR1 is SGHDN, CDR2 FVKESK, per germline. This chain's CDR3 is CASSPTRSYGNTIYF. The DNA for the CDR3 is TGTGCCAGCAGCCCGACGAGGTCGTACGGAAACACCATATATTTT. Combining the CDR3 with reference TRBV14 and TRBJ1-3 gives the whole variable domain EAGVTQFPSHSVIEKGQTVTLRCDPISGHDNLYWYRRVMGKEIKFLLHFVKESKQDESGMPNNRFLAERTGGTYSTLKVQPAELEDSGVYFCASSPTRSYGNTIYFGEGSWLTVV.

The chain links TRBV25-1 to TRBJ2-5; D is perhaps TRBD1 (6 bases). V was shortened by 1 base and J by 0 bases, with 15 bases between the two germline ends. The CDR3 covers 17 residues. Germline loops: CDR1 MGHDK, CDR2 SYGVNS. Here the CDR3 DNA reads TGTGCCAGCAGTGAATTCCGGCCCCGGGACAACCAAGAGACCCAGTACTTC. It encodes CASSEFRPRDNQETQYF. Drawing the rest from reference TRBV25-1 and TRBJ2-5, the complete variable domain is EADIYQTPRYLVIGTGKKITLECSQTMGHDKMYWYQQDPGMELHLIHYSYGVNSTEKGDLSSESTVSRIRTEHFPLTLESARPSHTSQYLCASSEFRPRDNQETQYFGPGTRLLVL.

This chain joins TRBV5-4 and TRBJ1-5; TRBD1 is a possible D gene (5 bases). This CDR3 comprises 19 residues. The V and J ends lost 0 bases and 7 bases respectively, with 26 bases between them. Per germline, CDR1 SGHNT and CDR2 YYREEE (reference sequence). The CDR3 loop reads CASSLVGSPGSRLRQPQHF. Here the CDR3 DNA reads TGTGCCAGCAGCTTGGTTGGATCACCAGGGTCCCGGTTACGGCAGCCCCAGCATTTT. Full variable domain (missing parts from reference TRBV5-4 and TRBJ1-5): ETGVTQSPTHLIKTRGQQVTLRCSSQSGHNTVSWYQQALGQGPQFIFQYYREEENGRGNFPPRFSGLQFPNYSSELNVNALELDDSALYLCASSLVGSPGSRLRQPQHFGDGTRLSIL.

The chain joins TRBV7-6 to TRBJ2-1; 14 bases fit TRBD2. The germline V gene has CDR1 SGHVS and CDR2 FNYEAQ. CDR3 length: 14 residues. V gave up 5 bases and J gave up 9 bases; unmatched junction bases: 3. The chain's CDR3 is CASSGLAGGSEQFF. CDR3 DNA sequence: TGTGCCAGCAGCGGACTAGCGGGAGGCAGTGAGCAGTTCTTC.

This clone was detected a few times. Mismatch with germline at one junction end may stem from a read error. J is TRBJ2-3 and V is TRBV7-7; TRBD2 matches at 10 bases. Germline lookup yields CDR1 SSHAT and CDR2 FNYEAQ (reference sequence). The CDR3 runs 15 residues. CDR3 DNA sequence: TGTGCTAGCAGCTCGGGACTAGCGAGCACAGATACGCAGTATTTT. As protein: CASSSGLASTDTQYF.

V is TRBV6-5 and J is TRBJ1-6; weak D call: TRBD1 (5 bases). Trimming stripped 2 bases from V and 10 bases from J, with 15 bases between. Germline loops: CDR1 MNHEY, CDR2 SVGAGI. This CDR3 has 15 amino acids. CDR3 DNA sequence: TGTGCCAGCAGTTACGGGGTCAGGGAGGACTCACCCCTCCACTTT. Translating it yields CASSYGVREDSPLHF.

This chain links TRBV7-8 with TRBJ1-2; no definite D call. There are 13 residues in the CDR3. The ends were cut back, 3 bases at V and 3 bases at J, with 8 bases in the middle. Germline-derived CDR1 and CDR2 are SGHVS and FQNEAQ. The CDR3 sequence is CASSLDSDYGYTF. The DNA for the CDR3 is TGTGCCAGCAGCTTGGACTCAGACTATGGCTACACCTTC.

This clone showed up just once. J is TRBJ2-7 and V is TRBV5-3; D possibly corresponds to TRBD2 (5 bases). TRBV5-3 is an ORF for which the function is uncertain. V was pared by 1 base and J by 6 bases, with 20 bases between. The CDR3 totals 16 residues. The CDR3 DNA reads TGTGCCAGAAGCTTGCGCTGGCCCGGGAAGACGGGCGAGCAGTACGTC. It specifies CARSLRWPGKTGEQYV.

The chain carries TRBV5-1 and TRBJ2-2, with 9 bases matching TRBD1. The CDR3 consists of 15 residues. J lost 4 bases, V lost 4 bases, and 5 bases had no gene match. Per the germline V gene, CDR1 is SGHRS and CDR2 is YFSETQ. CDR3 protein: CASSRTGEATGELFF. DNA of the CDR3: TGCGCCAGCAGCCGGACAGGGGAGGCCACCGGGGAGCTGTTTTTT.

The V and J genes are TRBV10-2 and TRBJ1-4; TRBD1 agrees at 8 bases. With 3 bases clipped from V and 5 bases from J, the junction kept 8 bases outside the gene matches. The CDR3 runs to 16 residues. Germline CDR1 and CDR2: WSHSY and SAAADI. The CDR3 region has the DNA TGCGCCAGCAGTGATCTCCAAGGACAGGGAAATGAAAAACTGTTTTTT. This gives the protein CASSDLQGQGNEKLFF.

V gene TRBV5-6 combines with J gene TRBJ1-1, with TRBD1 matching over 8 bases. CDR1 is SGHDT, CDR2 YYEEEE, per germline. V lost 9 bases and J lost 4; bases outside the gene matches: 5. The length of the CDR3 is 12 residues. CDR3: CAIGTGGTEAFF. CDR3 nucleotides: TGTGCCATAGGAACAGGGGGCACTGAAGCTTTCTTT.

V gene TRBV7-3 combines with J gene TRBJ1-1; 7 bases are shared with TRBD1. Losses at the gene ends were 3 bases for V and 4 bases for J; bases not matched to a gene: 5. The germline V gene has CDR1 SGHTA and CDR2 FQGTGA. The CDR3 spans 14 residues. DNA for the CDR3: TGTGCCAGCAGCTTGACAGGGTGGGGCACTGAAGCTTTCTTT. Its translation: CASSLTGWGTEAFF.

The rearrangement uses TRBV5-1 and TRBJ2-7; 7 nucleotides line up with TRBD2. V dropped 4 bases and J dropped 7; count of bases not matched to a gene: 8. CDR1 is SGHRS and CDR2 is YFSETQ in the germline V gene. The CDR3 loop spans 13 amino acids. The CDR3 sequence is CASSLGLDGEQYV. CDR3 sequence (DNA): TGCGCCAGCAGCCTTGGACTAGACGGAGAGCAGTACGTC.